The 22 T cell receptor beta chains listed next were all sequenced from one sample in a study of shared clonotypes between healthy human individuals. Generated by immunoSEQ multiplex PCR, the TCRdb table keeps only in-frame clones and is missing some. Of about 520,000 clones in the sample, 81% were seen once. Sequenced input: PBMCs. The receptor source for this set is a woman in her 40s in good health. Some clones in this sample may be carry-over from other donors' samples.

This clone was seen many times. The chain joins TRBV7-9 to TRBJ2-1; maybe TRBD1 (7 bases). The germline CDR1 and CDR2 sequences are SEHNR and FQNEAQ (reference sequence). V shed 7 bases and J shed 8 bases, with 12 bases lying between them. This CDR3 is 12 amino acids long. CDR3 sequence reads: CASTSGGYEQFF. CDR3 coding DNA: TGTGCCAGCACCTCAGGGGGGTATGAGCAGTTCTTC.

Regarding this clone: A much larger clone sits a single nucleotide away, making a read error possible. Written as DNA, the CDR3 is TGTGCCAGCAGTGAAGGGCCGGGACGCTGCTATGGCTACACCTTC. It codes for CASSEGPGRCYGYTF. The V gene is TRBV6-1, the J gene TRBJ1-2; a possible D gene is TRBD1 (5 bases). Germline V CDR1 and CDR2: MNHNS, SASEGT. The germline V and J ends were trimmed by 1 base and 4 bases, with 13 bases remaining between them. The CDR3 loop spans 15 amino acids.

As to this clone: A far larger clone is just one base off, so this is likely a read error. V and J are TRBV5-4 and TRBJ1-5, with 10 bases identical to TRBD1. The CDR3 has 15 amino acids. Germline V gives CDR1 SGHNT, CDR2 YYREEE (reference sequence). In DNA form, the CDR3 reads TGTGCCGGCAGCTTGGGACAGGGGATTGATCAGCCCCAGCATTTT. Protein sequence: CAGSLGQGIDQPQHF.

The chain carries TRBV6-5 and TRBJ1-4; D is possibly TRBD1 (5 bases). The CDR3 is 14 residues long. CDR1 and CDR2 from the germline V gene are MNHEY and SVGAGI. V lost 0 bases, J lost 3 bases, and 5 bases lay in between. CDR3: CASSYSGANEKLFF. DNA for the CDR3: TGTGCCAGCAGTTACTCGGGGGCTAATGAAAAACTGTTTTTT.

This chain joins TRBV7-9 and TRBJ2-2, with TRBD1 matching over 7 bases. This CDR3 spans 14 amino acids. The junction had 5 bases not matched to a gene; V was cut back by 5 bases and J by 5 bases. Germline values: CDR1 SEHNR, CDR2 FQNEAQ (reference sequence). The CDR3 protein is CASSPGGRTGELFF. In DNA form, the CDR3 reads TGTGCCAGCAGCCCAGGGGGAAGGACCGGGGAGCTGTTTTTT.

In this sample, this clone turned up many times. Other nucleotide sequences in the sample specify the same CDR3. The chain recombines TRBV9 with TRBJ2-1; TRBD1 matches at 10 bases. The CDR3 consists of 18 residues. Losses at the gene ends were 1 base for V and 1 base for J; bases not matched to a gene: 8. Germline CDR1 is SGDLS and CDR2 is YYNGEE. CDR3 loop: CASSVSTGTGVSYNEQFF. The CDR3 bases are TGTGCCAGCAGCGTATCCACCGGGACAGGGGTTTCCTACAATGAGCAGTTCTTC.

This chain joins TRBV7-2 and TRBJ2-7; 11 nucleotides match TRBD2. Germline lookup yields CDR1 SGHTA and CDR2 FQGNSA. With 5 bases clipped from V and 4 bases from J, the junction kept 10 bases outside the gene matches. The CDR3 spans 16 residues. The CDR3 DNA sequence: TGTGCCAGCAGCATCGCTAATAGCGGGAGGGAGTACGAGCAGTACTTC. Its translation is CASSIANSGREYEQYF.

The chain couples TRBV7-2 to TRBJ1-1; D possibly corresponds to TRBD1 (6 bases). CDR1 SGHTA and CDR2 FQGNSA come from the germline V gene. V was trimmed by 5 bases and J by 2 bases, leaving 12 bases between them. This CDR3 is 14 amino acids long. This chain's CDR3 is CASSPGAANTEAFF. DNA for the CDR3: TGTGCCAGCAGCCCAGGGGCAGCAAACACTGAAGCTTTCTTT.

As regards this clone: The sample carries other DNA sequences with the same CDR3. This sequence joins TRBV4-2 and TRBJ2-7; 11 nucleotides agree with TRBD2. Germline loops: CDR1 LGHNA, CDR2 YNFKEQ. With V trimmed by 4 bases and J by 3 bases, 8 bases remained unmatched. The CDR3 has 16 amino acids. The CDR3 DNA reads as TGTGCCAGCAGCCTCGGGACTAGCGGAAGCGGCTACGAGCAGTACTTC. It translates to CASSLGTSGSGYEQYF.

This clone has a handful of counts. Different DNA sequences within this sample yield the same CDR3. This sequence joins TRBV7-3 and TRBJ1-1, with TRBD1 as a possible D gene (6 bases). Germline CDR1 reads SGHTA; CDR2 reads FQGTGA. With 5 bases removed from V and 5 bases from J, the gap between germline ends came to 12 bases. The CDR3 runs 13 residues. This CDR3 reads CASSPTGRTEAFF. CDR3 nucleotide sequence: TGTGCCAGCAGCCCCACAGGGAGAACTGAAGCTTTCTTT.

This rearrangement joins TRBV5-1 to TRBJ1-3; D unclear. CDR1 and CDR2 from the germline V gene are SGHRS and YFSETQ. This CDR3 spans 16 amino acids. Trimming removed 6 bases from V and 0 bases from J, with 16 bases in between. Here the CDR3 DNA reads TGCGCCAGCACCGTGGGAATCCAGAGCTCTGGAAACACCATATATTTT. It translates to CASTVGIQSSGNTIYF.

The rearrangement links TRBV18 to TRBJ1-2; the D is unclear. V shed 0 bases and J shed 4 bases, with 9 bases lying between them. In germline, CDR1 is KGHSH, CDR2 LQKENI. This CDR3 is 14 amino acids long. CDR3 protein: CASSPPLVSYGYTF. In DNA, the CDR3 is TGTGCCAGCTCACCACCCCTAGTATCCTATGGCTACACCTTC.

The genes are TRBV7-9 and TRBJ2-1; 9 bases map to TRBD2. The CDR3 is made up of 16 amino acids. Losses at the gene ends were 1 base for V and 7 bases for J; bases not matched to a gene: 8. In germline, CDR1 is SEHNR, CDR2 FQNEAQ (reference sequence). In nucleotides, the CDR3 is TGTGCCAGCAGCTTAGGAGGCGGGGGGGCCCTGAATGAGCAGTTCTTC. It translates to CASSLGGGGALNEQFF.

Concerning this clone itself: The sample holds other DNA sequences that translate to the same CDR3. In DNA, the CDR3 is TGCGCCAGCAGCTTCGGGACAACCTACGAGCAGTACTTC. Protein sequence: CASSFGTTYEQYF. The chain couples TRBV5-1 to TRBJ2-7, with TRBD1 as a possible D gene (6 bases). The germline V gene encodes CDR1 SGHRS and CDR2 YFSETQ. Trimming shortened V by 2 bases and J by 2 bases, and 8 bases separated the two germline ends. The CDR3 totals 13 residues.

A note on this clone: The junction differs from germline at one of its ends, possibly a read error. The CDR3 region is CACDWNMNTEVFF. The CDR3 nucleotides read TGTGCCTGTGACTGGAACATGAACACTGAAGTTTTCTTT. This chain uses TRBV30 with TRBJ1-1; D is unresolved. Germline CDR1 is GTSNPN and CDR2 is SVGIG (reference sequence). The length of the CDR3 is 13 residues. Filled out from reference TRBV30 and TRBJ1-1, the complete variable domain reads SQTIHQWPATLVQPVGSPLSLECTVEGTSNPNLYWYRQAAGRGLQLLFYSVGIGQISSEVPQNLSASRPQDRQFILSSKKLLLSDSGFYLCACDWNMNTEVFFGQGTRLTVV.

The V and J genes are TRBV4-1 and TRBJ2-7; TRBD1 might be the D (5 bases). There are 15 residues in the CDR3. Germline-derived CDR1 and CDR2 are MGHRA and YSYEKL. V dropped 1 base and J dropped 2 bases, with 12 bases sitting between them. DNA of the CDR3: TGCGCCAGCAGCCAAGCTACAGGTCCAGCCTACGAGCAGTACTTC. This sequence encodes CASSQATGPAYEQYF.

The chain links TRBV2 to TRBJ1-4; possible D gene TRBD1, 5 bases. CDR3 length equals 13 residues. V gave up 2 bases and J gave up 6 bases, with 7 bases separating them. Germline V lookup: CDR1 SNHLY, CDR2 FYNNEI. CDR3 amino acids: CASSELGDEKLFF. For the CDR3, the DNA is TGTGCCAGCAGTGAATTAGGGGATGAAAAACTGTTTTTT.

The chain links TRBV30 to TRBJ2-3; D ambiguous. The CDR3 contains 13 residues. Trimming removed 1 base at V and 2 bases at J, with 7 bases between. Per germline, CDR1 GTSNPN and CDR2 SVGIG (reference sequence). Here the CDR3 reads CAWSDPPTDTQYF. The CDR3 DNA reads as TGTGCCTGGAGTGACCCACCCACAGATACGCAGTATTTT.

The chain uses TRBV19 and TRBJ1-1; D gene uncertain. The CDR3 has 13 residues. V gave up 5 bases and J gave up 7 bases, with 14 bases separating them. Germline-derived CDR1 and CDR2 are LNHDA and SQIVND (reference sequence). CDR3 DNA sequence: TGTGCCAGTAGTCCCCGGACGGCTAATGAAGCTTTCTTT. Protein: CASSPRTANEAFF.

This chain links TRBV28 with TRBJ2-7; 8 bases fit TRBD2. The CDR3 is made up of 12 amino acids. Germline CDR1 and CDR2: MDHEN and SYDVKM. V gave up 11 bases and J gave up 2 bases; unmatched junction bases: 5. CDR3 DNA: TGTGCCGTCTCCGGGGGGGCCTACGAGCAGTACTTC. The encoded protein is CAVSGGAYEQYF.

This clone has only a few counts. It is likely a read error: a sequence one base away is far more abundant. Other DNA sequences in this sample translate to the same CDR3. This chain connects TRBV29-1 to TRBJ1-1; D not certain. V was pared by 4 bases and J by 2 bases, with 11 bases between. In germline, CDR1 is SQVTM, CDR2 ANQGSEA. The CDR3 has 13 amino acids. DNA of the CDR3: TGCAGCGTTGTTCCCTCTATTAACACTGAAGCTTTCTTT. Translated, it gives CSVVPSINTEAFF.

This clone was seen once. V usage is TRBV28 and J usage is TRBJ1-2; no firm D call. Germline-derived CDR1 and CDR2 are MDHEN and SYDVKM. CDR3 length: 14 residues. V shed 4 bases and J shed 3 bases, with 12 bases lying between them. The CDR3 region has the DNA TGTGCCAGCAGTTGGCCTAGAGCTGACTATGGCTACACCTTC. Amino acid sequence: CASSWPRADYGYTF.